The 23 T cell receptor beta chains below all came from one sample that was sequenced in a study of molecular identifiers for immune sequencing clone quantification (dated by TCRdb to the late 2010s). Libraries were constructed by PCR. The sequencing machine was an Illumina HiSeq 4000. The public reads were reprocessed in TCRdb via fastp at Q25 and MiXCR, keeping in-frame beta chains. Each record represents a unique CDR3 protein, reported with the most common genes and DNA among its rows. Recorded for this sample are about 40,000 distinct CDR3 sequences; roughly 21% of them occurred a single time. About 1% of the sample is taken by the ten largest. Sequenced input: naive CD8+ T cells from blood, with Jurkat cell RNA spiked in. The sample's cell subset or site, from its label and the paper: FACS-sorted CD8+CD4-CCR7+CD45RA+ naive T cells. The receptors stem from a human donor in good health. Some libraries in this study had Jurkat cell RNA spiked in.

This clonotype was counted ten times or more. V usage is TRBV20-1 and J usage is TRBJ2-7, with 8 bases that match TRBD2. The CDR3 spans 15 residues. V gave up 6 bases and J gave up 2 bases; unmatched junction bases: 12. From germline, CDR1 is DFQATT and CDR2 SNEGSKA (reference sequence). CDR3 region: CSAPTLETSAYEQYF. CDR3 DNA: TGCAGTGCCCCCACCCTAGAGACTAGCGCCTACGAGCAGTACTTC.

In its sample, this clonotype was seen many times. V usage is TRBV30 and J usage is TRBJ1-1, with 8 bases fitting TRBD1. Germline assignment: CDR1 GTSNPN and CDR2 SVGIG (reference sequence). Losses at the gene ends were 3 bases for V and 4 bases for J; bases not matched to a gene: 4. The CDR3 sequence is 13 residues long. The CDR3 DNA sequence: TGTGCCTGGAGCCCAGACAGGGGCACTGAAGCTTTCTTT. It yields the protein CAWSPDRGTEAFF.

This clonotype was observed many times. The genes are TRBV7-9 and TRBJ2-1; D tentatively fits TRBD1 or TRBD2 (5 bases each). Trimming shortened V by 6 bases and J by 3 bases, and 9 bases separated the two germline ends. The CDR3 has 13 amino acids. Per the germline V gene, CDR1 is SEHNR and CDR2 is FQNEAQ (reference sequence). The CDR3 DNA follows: TGTGCCAGCAGTGGGGGACGCTACAATGAGCAGTTCTTC. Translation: CASSGGRYNEQFF. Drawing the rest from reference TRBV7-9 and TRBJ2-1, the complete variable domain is DTGVSQNPRHKITKRGQNVTFRCDPISEHNRLYWYRQTLGQGPEFLTYFQNEAQLEKSRLLSDRFSAERPKGSFSTLEIQRTEQGDSAMYLCASSGGRYNEQFFGPGTRLTVL.

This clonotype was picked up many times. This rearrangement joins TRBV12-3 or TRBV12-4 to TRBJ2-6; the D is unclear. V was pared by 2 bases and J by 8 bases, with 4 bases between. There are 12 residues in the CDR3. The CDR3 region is CASSLFSNVLTF. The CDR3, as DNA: TGTGCCAGCAGTTTATTCTCCAACGTCCTGACTTTC.

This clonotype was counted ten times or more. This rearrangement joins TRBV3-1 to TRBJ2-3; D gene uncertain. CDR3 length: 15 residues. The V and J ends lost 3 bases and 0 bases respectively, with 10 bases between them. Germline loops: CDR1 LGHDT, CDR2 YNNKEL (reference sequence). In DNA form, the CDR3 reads TGTGCCAGCAGCCAGACTGTTGCTAGCACAGATACGCAGTATTTT. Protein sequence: CASSQTVASTDTQYF.

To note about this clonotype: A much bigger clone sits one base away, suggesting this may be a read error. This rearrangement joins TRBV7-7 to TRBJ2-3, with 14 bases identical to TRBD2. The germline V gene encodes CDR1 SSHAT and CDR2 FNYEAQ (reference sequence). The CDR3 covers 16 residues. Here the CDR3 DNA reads TGTGCTAGCAGCTTGGGACTAGCGGGAGGCACAGATACGCAGTATTTT. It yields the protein CASSLGLAGGTDTQYF.

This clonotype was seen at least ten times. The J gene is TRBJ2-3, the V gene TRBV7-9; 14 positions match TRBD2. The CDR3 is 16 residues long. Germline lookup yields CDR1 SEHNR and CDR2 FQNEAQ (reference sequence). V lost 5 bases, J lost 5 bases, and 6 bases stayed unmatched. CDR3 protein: CASSNGTSGSQDTQYF. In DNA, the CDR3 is TGTGCCAGCAGCAACGGGACTAGCGGGAGTCAAGATACGCAGTATTTT.

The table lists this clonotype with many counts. DNA for the CDR3: TGTGCCAGCAGTTACAGTAGGACAGGGAGGACAGATACGCAGTATTTT. It yields the protein CASSYSRTGRTDTQYF. This sequence joins TRBV6-2 or TRBV6-3 and TRBJ2-3; 8 bases map to TRBD1. Germline values: CDR1 MNHEY, CDR2 SVGEGT. The CDR3 is made up of 16 amino acids. Unmatched junction bases numbered 7, after V lost 2 bases and J lost 3 bases.

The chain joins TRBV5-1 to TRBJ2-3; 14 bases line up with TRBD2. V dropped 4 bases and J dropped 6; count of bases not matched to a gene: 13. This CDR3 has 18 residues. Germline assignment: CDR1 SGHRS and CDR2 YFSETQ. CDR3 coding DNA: TGCGCCAGCAGCCATCTGGGGACTAGCGGGAGATCTTTGGATACGCAGTATTTT. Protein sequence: CASSHLGTSGRSLDTQYF.

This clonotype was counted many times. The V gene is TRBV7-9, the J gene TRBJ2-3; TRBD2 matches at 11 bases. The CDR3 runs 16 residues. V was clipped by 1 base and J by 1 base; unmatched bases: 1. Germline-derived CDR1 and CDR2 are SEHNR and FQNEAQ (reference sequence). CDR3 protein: CASSLETSGGTDTQYF. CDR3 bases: TGTGCCAGCAGCTTAGAGACTAGCGGGGGCACAGATACGCAGTATTTT. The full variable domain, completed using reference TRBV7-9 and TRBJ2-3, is DTGVSQNPRHKITKRGQNVTFRCDPISEHNRLYWYRQTLGQGPEFLTYFQNEAQLEKSRLLSDRFSAERPKGSFSTLEIQRTEQGDSAMYLCASSLETSGGTDTQYFGPGTRLTVL.

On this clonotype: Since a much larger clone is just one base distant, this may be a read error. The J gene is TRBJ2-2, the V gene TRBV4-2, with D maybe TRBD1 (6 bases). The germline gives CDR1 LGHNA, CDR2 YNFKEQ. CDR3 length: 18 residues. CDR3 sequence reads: CASTQFNDRSTNTGELFF. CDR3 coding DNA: TGTGCCAGCACCCAATTCAACGACAGGTCCACGAACACCGGGGAGCTGTTTTTT.

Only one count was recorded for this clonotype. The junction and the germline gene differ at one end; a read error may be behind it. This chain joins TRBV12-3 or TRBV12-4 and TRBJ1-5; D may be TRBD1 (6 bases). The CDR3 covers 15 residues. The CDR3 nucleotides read TGTGCCAGCAGTATAGCAGGGGATAGCAATCAGCCCCAGCATTTT. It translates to CASSIAGDSNQPQHF.

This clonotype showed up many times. The CDR3 reads CASSGAEDPYNEQFF. Written as DNA, the CDR3 is TGTGCCAGCAGCGGAGCGGAGGACCCCTACAATGAGCAGTTCTTC. The gene calls are TRBV7-9 and TRBJ2-1, with D possibly TRBD2 on 5 matching bases. Trimming stripped 5 bases from V and 2 bases from J, with 13 bases between. Germline lookup yields CDR1 SEHNR and CDR2 FQNEAQ (reference sequence). This CDR3 region has 15 residues. Full variable domain (missing parts from reference TRBV7-9 and TRBJ2-1): DTGVSQNPRHKITKRGQNVTFRCDPISEHNRLYWYRQTLGQGPEFLTYFQNEAQLEKSRLLSDRFSAERPKGSFSTLEIQRTEQGDSAMYLCASSGAEDPYNEQFFGPGTRLTVL.

CDR3 sequence: CSASPTTGGPEAFF. CDR3 DNA sequence: TGCAGTGCTAGTCCCACCACCGGGGGCCCTGAAGCTTTCTTT. The chain uses TRBV20-1 and TRBJ1-1, with D possibly TRBD1 on 6 matching bases. Germline assignment: CDR1 DFQATT and CDR2 SNEGSKA (reference sequence). This CDR3 is built from 14 residues. Trimming removed 3 bases at V and 6 bases at J, with 17 bases between.

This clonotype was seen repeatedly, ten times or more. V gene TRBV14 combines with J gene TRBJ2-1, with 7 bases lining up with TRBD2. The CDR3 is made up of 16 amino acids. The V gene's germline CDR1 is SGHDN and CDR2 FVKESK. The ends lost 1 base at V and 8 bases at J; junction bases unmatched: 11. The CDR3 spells CASSQGRLADQHEQFF. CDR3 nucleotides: TGTGCCAGCAGCCAAGGACGGCTAGCGGACCAACATGAGCAGTTCTTC.

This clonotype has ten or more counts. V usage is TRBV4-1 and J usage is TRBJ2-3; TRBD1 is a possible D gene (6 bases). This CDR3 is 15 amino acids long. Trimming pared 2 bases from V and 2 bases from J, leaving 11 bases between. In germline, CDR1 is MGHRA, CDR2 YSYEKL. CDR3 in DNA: TGCGCCAGCAGCCAATTGCTGGGGGCCACAGATACGCAGTATTTT. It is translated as CASSQLLGATDTQYF.

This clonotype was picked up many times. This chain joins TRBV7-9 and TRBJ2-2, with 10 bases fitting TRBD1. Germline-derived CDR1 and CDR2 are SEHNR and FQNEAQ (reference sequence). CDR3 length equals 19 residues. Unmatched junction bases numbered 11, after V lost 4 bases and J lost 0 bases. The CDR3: CASSSSGTGVGANTGELFF. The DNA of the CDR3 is TGTGCCAGCAGCTCCAGCGGGACAGGGGTCGGCGCGAACACCGGGGAGCTGTTTTTT.

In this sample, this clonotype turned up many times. CDR3 nucleotide sequence: TGTGCCAGCAGCCCCCAGGGGCAATCGCGGCCTAGCACAGATACGCAGTATTTT. Its protein product is CASSPQGQSRPSTDTQYF. The chain employs TRBV4-2 and TRBJ2-3; tentative D call: TRBD1 (6 bases). With 4 bases removed from V and 0 bases from J, the gap between germline ends came to 20 bases. CDR1 is LGHNA, CDR2 YNFKEQ, per germline. The CDR3 sequence is 18 residues long.

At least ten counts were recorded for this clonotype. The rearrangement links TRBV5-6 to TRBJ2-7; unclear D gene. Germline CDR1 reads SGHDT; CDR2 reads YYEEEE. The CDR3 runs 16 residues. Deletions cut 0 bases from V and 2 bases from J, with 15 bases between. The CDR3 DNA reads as TGTGCCAGCAGCTTGGAGTATCCCAGGCCCGCCTACGAGCAGTACTTC. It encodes CASSLEYPRPAYEQYF.

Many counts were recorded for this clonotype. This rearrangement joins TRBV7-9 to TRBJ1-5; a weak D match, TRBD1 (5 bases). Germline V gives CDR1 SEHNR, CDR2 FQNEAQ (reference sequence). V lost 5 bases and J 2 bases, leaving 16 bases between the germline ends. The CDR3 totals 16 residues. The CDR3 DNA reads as TGTGCCAGCAGCCACCCCACAGGAATGGGCAATCAGCCCCAGCATTTT. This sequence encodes CASSHPTGMGNQPQHF.

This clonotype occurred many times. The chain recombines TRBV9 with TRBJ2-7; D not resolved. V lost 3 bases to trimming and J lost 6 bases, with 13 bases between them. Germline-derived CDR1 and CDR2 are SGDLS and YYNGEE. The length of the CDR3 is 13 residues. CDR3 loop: CASSAPPSSEQYF. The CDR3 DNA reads TGTGCCAGCAGCGCCCCCCCGTCGTCCGAGCAGTACTTC. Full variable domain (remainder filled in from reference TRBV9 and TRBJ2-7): DSGVTQTPKHLITATGQRVTLRCSPRSGDLSVYWYQQSLDQGLQFLIQYYNGEERAKGNILERFSAQQFPDLHSELNLSSLELGDSALYFCASSAPPSSEQYFGPGTRLTVT.

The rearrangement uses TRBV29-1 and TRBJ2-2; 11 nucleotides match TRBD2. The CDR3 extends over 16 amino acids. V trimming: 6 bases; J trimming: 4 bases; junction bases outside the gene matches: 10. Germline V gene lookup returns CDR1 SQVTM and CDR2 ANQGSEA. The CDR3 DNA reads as TGCAGCGTGGGTGTAGCGGGAGGGCCGGGCACCGGGGAGCTGTTTTTT. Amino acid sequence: CSVGVAGGPGTGELFF.

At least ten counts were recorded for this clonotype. In nucleotides, the CDR3 is TGTGCCAGCAGCTTAGTTACACCTAGCACAGATACGCAGTATTTT. It yields the protein CASSLVTPSTDTQYF. The chain couples TRBV13 to TRBJ2-3; D gene unclear. This CDR3 is 15 amino acids long. With 1 base removed from V and 0 bases from J, the gap between germline ends came to 8 bases. Per germline, CDR1 PRHDT and CDR2 FYEKMQ (reference sequence).